The TCR beta chain under discussion was sequenced for a study of TIL therapy for anti-PD-1-resistant metastatic lung cancer. Study-wide context: Half of patients were current or former smokers.

Regarding time point: pre-treatment sample, taken before nivolumab and TIL therapy. Pleural nodules or supraclavicular lymph nodes made up most of the excised metastases sampled. This clone has a handful of counts. The libraries were made with immunoSEQ v3. TCRdb keeps only in-frame clones here, not all; method: immunoSEQ multiplex PCR. The profile covers more than 9,500 clones, with around 58% appearing a single time and roughly 6.7% taken by the ten largest. This CDR3 has 18 amino acids. Germline V CDR1 and CDR2: SGDLS, YYNGEE. V shed 6 bases, J shed 2 bases, and the junction held 13 bases outside the gene matches.

The material sequenced was tumor tissue, taken at baseline. The clonotype was recovered from a person between 25 and 80 years old with non-small cell lung cancer. The chain combines TRBV9 with TRBJ2-3; 12 bases map to TRBD1. The CDR3 sequence is CASTKLPGTGGLTDTQYF. As DNA, the CDR3 is TGTGCCAGCACTAAACTACCCGGGACAGGGGGCCTCACAGATACGCAGTATTTT.